The rows below give T cell receptor beta chains drawn from one sample of a study of PD-1 blockade in classical Hodgkin lymphoma. The protocol was immunoSEQ multiplex PCR, while the TCRdb copy is restricted to in-frame clones and leaves out a portion. The top ten hold roughly 2.1% of the sample, which has approximately 96,000 clones, about 92% seen once. The sample consisted of peripheral blood mononuclear cells (PBMCs), taken before the fourth cycle of nivolumab. Receptors were obtained from a human donor with classical Hodgkin lymphoma. Both conserved end residues are part of each CDR3. D genes are given only for firm matches. Size values are once, few and many counts, or a class for expanded clones, and some rows have none.

CASSTPNPLAGEVGELFF,TGTGCCAGTAGTACCCCAAACCCACTAGCGGGAGAGGTCGGGGAGCTGTTTTTT,TRBJ2-2,.,TRBV19,TRBD2
CASSLAPDPNEQFF,TGTGCCAGCAGTTTAGCTCCAGATCCCAATGAGCAGTTCTTC,TRBJ2-1,.,TRBV27,.
CASSDPGTVIEQYF,TGTGCCAGCAGTGATCCCGGGACAGTAATTGAGCAGTACTTC,TRBJ2-7,.,TRBV2,TRBD1
CASSLYGRWGASSYEQYF,TGTGCCAGCAGTTTATACGGCAGGTGGGGTGCTAGCTCCTACGAGCAGTACTTC,TRBJ2-7,.,TRBV28,.
CAISEGKSGGEAFF,TGTGCCATCAGTGAGGGAAAGTCGGGGGGGGAAGCTTTCTTT,TRBJ1-1,.,TRBV10-3,.
CASSVAKEGEQFF,TGCGCCAGCAGTGTTGCCAAGGAGGGTGAGCAGTTCTTC,TRBJ2-1,.,TRBV10-2,.
CASSSFTQDYGYTF,TGTGCCAGCAGTTCTTTTACTCAGGACTATGGCTACACCTTC,TRBJ1-2,.,TRBV28,.
CASSESRLYEQYF,TGCGCCAGCAGTGAGTCGCGTCTCTACGAGCAGTACTTC,TRBJ2-7,.,TRBV10-1,.
CASSPGQGAEQYF,TGTGCCAGCAGTCCGGGACAGGGGGCTGAGCAGTACTTC,TRBJ2-7,.,TRBV28,TRBD1
CAWSVLAGTVSTQYF,TGTGCCTGGAGTGTATTGGCCGGGACCGTAAGTACGCAGTATTTT,TRBJ2-3,.,TRBV30,.
CASSPSPSGTYYEQYF,TGTGCCAGCAGTCCGTCCCCTTCCGGGACTTACTACGAGCAGTACTTC,TRBJ2-7,.,TRBV28,.
CASSPTPQGQGQGEQFF,TGTGCCAGCAGCCCTACCCCACAGGGGCAGGGGCAGGGTGAGCAGTTCTTC,TRBJ2-1,.,TRBV11-3,TRBD1
CASSPFLPPDTQYF,TGTGCCAGCTCACCTTTTCTCCCCCCAGATACGCAGTATTTT,TRBJ2-3,.,TRBV18,.
CASSLPGNNEKLFF,TGTGCCAGCAGCTTACCGGGGAATAATGAAAAACTGTTTTTT,TRBJ1-4,.,TRBV5-4,.
CASSLEQSFTEAFF,TGTGCCAGCAGCTTAGAACAGAGCTTCACTGAAGCTTTCTTT,TRBJ1-1,.,TRBV7-8,.
CATGGRGEPGNTIYF,TGTGCCACGGGCGGCAGGGGAGAGCCTGGAAACACCATATATTTT,TRBJ1-3,.,TRBV7-9,.
CASSPASPRRTPQETQYF,TGTGCCAGCAGCCCTGCTAGCCCCCGACGGACCCCTCAAGAGACCCAGTACTTC,TRBJ2-5,.,TRBV28,.
CASSIRGTDTQYF,TGTGCCAGTAGTATTAGGGGCACAGATACGCAGTATTTT,TRBJ2-3,.,TRBV19,.
CASSISEASGRKYNEQFF,TGTGCCAGTAGCATATCTGAGGCTAGCGGGAGGAAGTACAATGAGCAGTTCTTC,TRBJ2-1,.,TRBV19,TRBD2
CASSVGSRPRTGRETQYF,TGTGCCAGCAGCGTAGGTTCACGGCCGAGGACAGGGCGGGAGACCCAGTACTTC,TRBJ2-5,.,TRBV9,TRBD1
CASSLYSDTQYF,TGTGCCAGCAGTTTATATTCAGATACGCAGTATTTT,TRBJ2-3,medium-sized,TRBV28,.
CSVFGRQAFPLSEGLWTEAFF,TGCAGCGTTTTTGGGAGACAGGCCTTTCCCTTGTCCGAGGGGCTATGGACTGAAGCTTTCTTT,TRBJ1-1,.,TRBV29-1,.
CASKDPNTGELFF,TGCGCCAGCAAGGACCCGAACACCGGGGAGCTGTTTTTT,TRBJ2-2,.,TRBV5-1,.
CASSSPGHRGLAFF,TGTGCCAGCAGCTCCCCCGGTCACAGGGGGCTTGCTTTCTTT,TRBJ1-1,.,TRBV5-4,TRBD1
CASSTEVPQHF,TGTGCCAGTAGTACCGAGGTGCCCCAGCATTTT,TRBJ1-5,.,TRBV19,.
CAWDSRWDTGELFF,TGTGCCTGGGACTCCCGGTGGGACACCGGGGAGCTGTTTTTT,TRBJ2-2,.,TRBV30,.
CASTMGPSTDTQYF,TGTGCCAGCACAATGGGGCCGAGCACAGATACGCAGTATTTT,TRBJ2-3,once,TRBV2,.
CSARVEREQFF,TGCAGTGCTAGAGTCGAGCGGGAGCAGTTCTTC,TRBJ2-1,.,TRBV20-1,.
CASSSGTGIAYEQYF,TGTGCCAGCAGCTCCGGGACAGGGATCGCCTACGAGCAGTACTTC,TRBJ2-7,.,TRBV27,TRBD1
CASSRSGAPEAFF,TGCGCCAGCAGCCGATCTGGGGCCCCTGAAGCTTTCTTT,TRBJ1-1,.,TRBV5-1,.
CASSLWTQYF,TGTGCCAGCAGTTTGTGGACCCAGTACTTC,TRBJ2-5,.,TRBV27,.
CASSLRLGQISYEQYF,TGTGCCAGCAGCTTACGACTAGGACAGATCTCCTACGAGCAGTACTTC,TRBJ2-7,.,TRBV13,.
CASSRGGLQLETQYF,TGTGCCAGCAGTAGGGGGGGCTTACAGTTAGAGACCCAGTACTTC,TRBJ2-5,.,TRBV28,.
CASSPSLPTSASYEQYF,TGTGCCAGCAGCCCATCCCTACCGACTAGCGCCTCCTACGAGCAGTACTTC,TRBJ2-7,.,TRBV7-9,TRBD2
CASSSYRDTEAFF,TGTGCCAGCAGCTCATACAGGGACACTGAAGCTTTCTTT,TRBJ1-1,.,TRBV11-1,.
CASSGTGGNEQFF,TGTGCCAGCAGCGGAACTGGGGGGAATGAGCAGTTCTTC,TRBJ2-1,.,TRBV28,.
CASSVGQGAEAFF,TGTGCCAGCAGCGTGGGACAGGGGGCTGAAGCTTTCTTT,TRBJ1-1,.,TRBV9,TRBD1
CATLRTRLLTDTQYF,TGTGCCACGCTAAGGACTAGACTCCTCACAGATACGCAGTATTTT,TRBJ2-3,.,TRBV10-3,TRBD2
CASRGLAGSSTDTQYF,TGCGCCAGCAGGGGATTAGCGGGATCTAGCACAGATACGCAGTATTTT,TRBJ2-3,.,TRBV5-1,TRBD2
CASSPAVSRYEQYF,TGTGCCAGCAGCCCGGCCGTGAGCCGATACGAGCAGTACTTC,TRBJ2-7,.,TRBV9,.
CASSILAGSPYEQYF,TGTGCCAGTAGTATATTGGCAGGGTCCCCGTACGAGCAGTACTTC,TRBJ2-7,.,TRBV19,.
CASSVAGTGPRGTQYF,TGTGCCAGCAGCGTAGCTGGGACAGGGCCTAGGGGGACCCAGTACTTC,TRBJ2-5,.,TRBV9,TRBD1